The TCR beta chain described here comes from a study of blood T cell repertoires in COVID-19. Across the study: The United States, Italy and Spain provided the acute and convalescent COVID-19 samples. Sources were T cells, B-cell-depleted T cells, or PBMCs; the material itself was cDNA or gDNA.

Cohort allocation depended upon clinical history that participants reported. Donors in Cohort 3 counted as recovered after two negative PCRs, clearance, or symptom resolution. Profiling relied on immunoSEQ multiplex PCR, and the TCRdb table lists in-frame clones only, not all of them. In the table there are fewer than 300,000 clones, approximately 81% of which are singletons. Material for sequencing was PBMCs or T cells enriched from blood (not recorded which). The receptor's source is a woman aged 45-65 years who had recovered from COVID-19.

The CDR3 region has the DNA TGTGCCAGTATTTCTACAGGATACAGCTCTGGGGCCAACGTCCTGACTTTC. Its translation is CASISTGYSSGANVLTF. The chain carries TRBV19 and TRBJ2-6; the D gene is possibly TRBD1 (5 bases). Trimming stripped 7 bases from V and 0 bases from J, with 16 bases between. The CDR3 consists of 17 residues. Looked up from germline, CDR1 is LNHDA and CDR2 is SQIVND (reference sequence).